This TCR beta chain originates from a study of neurological immune-mediated disorders. Trimming took 3 bases from V and 7 from J; bases not matched to a gene: 20. This CDR3 has 19 residues. In germline, CDR1 is SGHRS, CDR2 YFSETQ. This clonotype was found many times. Synthesis of cDNA was accomplished via 5'RACE employing 10-nucleotide random UMIs. A single run covered 15-18 subjects with over 190 million TCR-beta sequences. One entry per CDR3 protein, called by TCRdb with MiXCR from the 5' RACE reads. In the table there are about 53,000 distinct CDR3 sequences, approximately 8.4% of which are singletons. The time point is: longitudinal time-point 3. The unsorted libraries had their origin in 2 million PBMCs stored at -80 C.

Sequenced sample: PBMCs. The rearrangement uses TRBV5-1 and TRBJ2-1; 9 nucleotides align to TRBD2. The receptor was isolated from a woman aged 40-49 years in good health. In DNA, the CDR3 is TGCGCCAGCAGCTCCCCCCAAGCGGGAGGTTACCCTCGGGGGAATGAGCAGTTCTTC. It is translated as CASSSPQAGGYPRGNEQFF. Full variable domain (outside the CDR3, taken from reference TRBV5-1 and TRBJ2-1): KAGVTQTPRYLIKTRGQQVTLSCSPISGHRSVSWYQQTPGQGLQFLFEYFSETQRNKGNFPGRFSGRQFSNSRSEMNVSTLELGDSALYLCASSSPQAGGYPRGNEQFFGPGTRLTVL.